Below are 18 T cell receptor beta chains sequenced from a single sample in a study of T-cell reconstitution after alpha-beta-depleted transplantation in children. The library targeted TCRbeta and was prepared with unique molecular identifiers. Using its own MiXCR run on the PCR reads, TCRdb lists one record per CDR3 protein. The data contain about 290,000 distinct CDR3 sequences, around 10% of them singletons. The sequences come from PBMCs, collected before TCRalphabeta/CD19-depleted stem cell transplant. These receptors all come from a boy under two years old with acute myeloid leukemia, due to receive a stem cell transplant.

At least ten counts were recorded for this clonotype. V and J are TRBV3-1 and TRBJ2-7; possibly TRBD1 or TRBD2 for D (5 bases each). The germline V gene has CDR1 LGHDT and CDR2 YNNKEL (reference sequence). The CDR3 consists of 15 residues. The V end was cut by 3 bases, the J end by 0 bases, with 12 bases between. The chain's CDR3 is CASSQGPSISYEQYF. Here the CDR3 DNA reads TGTGCCAGCAGCCAGGGACCTTCGATCTCCTACGAGCAGTACTTC.

In its sample, this clonotype was seen many times. The chain carries TRBV4-1 and TRBJ2-5; the D gene is possibly TRBD2 (5 bases). CDR1 is MGHRA and CDR2 is YSYEKL in the germline V gene. This CDR3 is 13 amino acids long. The germline V and J ends were trimmed by 4 bases and 0 bases, with 6 bases remaining between them. CDR3 region: CASSRLNQETQYF. CDR3 sequence (DNA): TGCGCCAGCAGCCGACTAAACCAAGAGACCCAGTACTTC.

Only a few counts were recorded for this clonotype. V is TRBV6-5 and J is TRBJ1-3; TRBD1 matches 7 bases. Germline trimming cut 5 bases from V and 1 base from J; bases unmatched to any gene: 8. Germline assignment: CDR1 MNHEY and CDR2 SVGAGI. The CDR3 has 16 residues. The CDR3 reads CASSTKTGDSGNTIYF. Here the CDR3 DNA reads TGTGCCAGCAGTACTAAAACAGGGGATTCTGGAAACACCATATATTTT.

This clonotype was seen many times. The chain employs TRBV9 and TRBJ2-5, with D unresolved. Trimming cost V 6 bases and J 2 bases, with 11 bases left between them. CDR1 and CDR2 from the germline V gene are SGDLS and YYNGEE. The CDR3 runs to 13 residues. CDR3 sequence (DNA): TGTGCCAGCACAGGACCTACACAAGAGACCCAGTACTTC. This encodes CASTGPTQETQYF. Drawing the rest from reference TRBV9 and TRBJ2-5, the complete variable domain is DSGVTQTPKHLITATGQRVTLRCSPRSGDLSVYWYQQSLDQGLQFLIQYYNGEERAKGNILERFSAQQFPDLHSELNLSSLELGDSALYFCASTGPTQETQYFGPGTRLLVL.

This sequence joins TRBV30 and TRBJ2-3, with 11 nucleotides matching TRBD2. V lost 2 bases, J lost 2 bases, and 3 bases stayed unmatched. Germline lookup yields CDR1 GTSNPN and CDR2 SVGIG (reference sequence). This CDR3 comprises 15 residues. The CDR3, as DNA: TGTGCCTGGAGTACTAGCGGGGGATTCACAGATACGCAGTATTTT. Its protein product is CAWSTSGGFTDTQYF.

The table lists this clonotype with many counts. Germline and junction disagree at one end, which may indicate a read error. The chain uses TRBV4-1 and TRBJ2-2, with D possibly TRBD2 on 6 matching bases. The CDR3 is 17 amino acids. CDR1 MGHRA and CDR2 YSYEKL come from the germline V gene. CDR3 region: CASRQGLEGIGTGELFF. Here the CDR3 DNA reads TGCGCCAGCAGACAAGGGTTGGAGGGAATTGGGACCGGGGAGCTGTTTTTT.

On this clonotype itself: Given a much more abundant clone one base away, this may be a read error. The chain joins TRBV7-3 to TRBJ2-1, with TRBD2 matching over 12 bases. Per the germline V gene, CDR1 is SGHTA and CDR2 is FQGTGA. With V trimmed by 4 bases and J by 2 bases, 0 bases remained unmatched. The CDR3 spans 15 residues. CDR3 coding DNA: TGTGCCAGCAGCTCTAGCGGGGGGGCCTACAATGAGCAGTTCTTC. Amino acids: CASSSSGGAYNEQFF.

This chain connects TRBV30 to TRBJ2-2; D gene unclear. Per the germline V gene, CDR1 is GTSNPN and CDR2 is SVGIG (reference sequence). The V end was cut by 0 bases, the J end by 6 bases, with 5 bases between. The CDR3 is made up of 12 amino acids. CDR3 in amino acids: CAWSVVAGELFF. The CDR3 nucleotides read TGTGCCTGGAGTGTGGTCGCCGGGGAGCTGTTTTTT.

This clonotype has a count of ten or more. The rearrangement joins TRBV5-5 to TRBJ2-7; D might be TRBD1 (6 bases). The V gene's germline CDR1 is SGHKS and CDR2 YYEKEE (reference sequence). Trimming removed 0 bases at V and 4 bases at J, with 8 bases between. The CDR3 is made up of 13 amino acids. The CDR3 spells CASSLEGQYEQYF. CDR3 nucleotides: TGTGCCAGCAGCTTGGAAGGACAGTACGAGCAGTACTTC.

This clonotype was recorded a few times. The V and J genes are TRBV7-9 and TRBJ1-6; no clear D gene. In germline, CDR1 is SEHNR, CDR2 FQNEAQ (reference sequence). Trimming removed 2 bases from V and 5 bases from J, with 10 bases in between. This CDR3 comprises 15 residues. Here the CDR3 reads CASSLHGPDNSPLHF. In nucleotides, the CDR3 is TGTGCCAGCAGCTTACACGGGCCGGATAATTCACCCCTCCACTTT.

The table lists this clonotype with many counts. The gene calls are TRBV12-5 and TRBJ1-6; D remains ambiguous. V dropped 0 bases and J dropped 2 bases, with 11 bases sitting between them. The CDR3 has 17 amino acids. The V gene's germline CDR1 is LGHNT and CDR2 FRNRAP. In nucleotides, the CDR3 is TGTGCTAGTGGTTTGGTAAGGAGGGCCACCTATAATTCACCCCTCCACTTT. It encodes CASGLVRRATYNSPLHF.

This clonotype occurred many times. The rearrangement uses TRBV11-2 and TRBJ2-2; 9 nucleotides align to TRBD1. V lost 5 bases and J lost 4; bases outside the gene matches: 5. Germline loops: CDR1 SGHAT, CDR2 FQNNGV. The CDR3 has 15 residues. CDR3 bases: TGTGCCAGCAGCGCGGGACAGGGCGGCACCGGGGAGCTGTTTTTT. Protein product: CASSAGQGGTGELFF. Combining the CDR3 with reference TRBV11-2 and TRBJ2-2 gives the whole variable domain EAGVAQSPRYKIIEKRQSVAFWCNPISGHATLYWYQQILGQGPKLLIQFQNNGVVDDSQLPKDRFSAERLKGVDSTLKIQPAKLEDSAVYLCASSAGQGGTGELFFGEGSRLTVL.

This clonotype was seen a handful of times. This chain connects TRBV28 to TRBJ1-1; maybe TRBD1 (5 bases). The CDR3 length is 14 residues. Germline CDR1 is MDHEN and CDR2 is SYDVKM. V was trimmed by 5 bases and J by 5 bases, leaving 15 bases between them. CDR3: CASSQTGPGTEAFF. The CDR3 nucleotides read TGTGCCAGCAGTCAAACAGGCCCAGGGACTGAAGCTTTCTTT.

The chain combines TRBV4-1 with TRBJ2-1, with 7 bases lining up with TRBD2. This CDR3 comprises 16 residues. Germline CDR1 reads MGHRA; CDR2 reads YSYEKL. The trim removed 4 bases at V and 7 bases at J, leaving 13 bases unmatched. The CDR3 protein is CASSPPGGGIWNEQFF. CDR3 in DNA: TGCGCCAGCAGCCCCCCGGGAGGAGGGATTTGGAATGAGCAGTTCTTC.

This clonotype occurred many times. The genes are TRBV6-5 and TRBJ2-3; 7 bases line up with TRBD1. Trimming removed 2 bases from V and 1 base from J; junction bases left unmatched: 3. The CDR3 totals 15 residues. The germline V gene has CDR1 MNHEY and CDR2 SVGAGI. CDR3 sequence: CASSYRGLGTDTQYF. DNA for the CDR3: TGTGCCAGCAGTTACAGGGGGCTCGGCACAGATACGCAGTATTTT.

This clonotype showed up many times. The J gene is TRBJ2-5, the V gene TRBV7-3, with D perhaps being TRBD1 or TRBD2 (5 bases each). The CDR3 totals 14 residues. Trimming pared 2 bases from V and 4 bases from J, leaving 11 bases between. Looked up from germline, CDR1 is SGHTA and CDR2 is FQGTGA. The CDR3 bases are TGTGCCAGCAGCTTATCAGCAGGGACAGAGACCCAGTACTTC. Protein sequence: CASSLSAGTETQYF.

This clonotype was seen repeatedly, ten times or more. This chain links TRBV10-3 with TRBJ2-3; D possibly corresponds to TRBD2 (5 bases). Trimming took off 3 bases at V and 0 bases at J, with 13 bases between the two ends. CDR1 and CDR2 from the germline V gene are ENHRY and SYGVKD. CDR3 length equals 16 residues. The CDR3 loop is CAISDQTISSTDTQYF. DNA for the CDR3: TGTGCCATCAGTGACCAGACTATTTCTAGCACAGATACGCAGTATTTT.

This clonotype has a count of ten or more. The chain couples TRBV20-1 to TRBJ2-5, with a tentative D call TRBD1 (6 bases). V shed 1 base and J shed 2 bases, with 14 bases lying between them. CDR3 size: 15 residues. CDR1 and CDR2 from the germline V gene are DFQATT and SNEGSKA (reference sequence). The CDR3 here is CSARGWTVPQETQYF. The CDR3 coding sequence is TGCAGTGCTAGAGGGTGGACAGTTCCTCAAGAGACCCAGTACTTC.